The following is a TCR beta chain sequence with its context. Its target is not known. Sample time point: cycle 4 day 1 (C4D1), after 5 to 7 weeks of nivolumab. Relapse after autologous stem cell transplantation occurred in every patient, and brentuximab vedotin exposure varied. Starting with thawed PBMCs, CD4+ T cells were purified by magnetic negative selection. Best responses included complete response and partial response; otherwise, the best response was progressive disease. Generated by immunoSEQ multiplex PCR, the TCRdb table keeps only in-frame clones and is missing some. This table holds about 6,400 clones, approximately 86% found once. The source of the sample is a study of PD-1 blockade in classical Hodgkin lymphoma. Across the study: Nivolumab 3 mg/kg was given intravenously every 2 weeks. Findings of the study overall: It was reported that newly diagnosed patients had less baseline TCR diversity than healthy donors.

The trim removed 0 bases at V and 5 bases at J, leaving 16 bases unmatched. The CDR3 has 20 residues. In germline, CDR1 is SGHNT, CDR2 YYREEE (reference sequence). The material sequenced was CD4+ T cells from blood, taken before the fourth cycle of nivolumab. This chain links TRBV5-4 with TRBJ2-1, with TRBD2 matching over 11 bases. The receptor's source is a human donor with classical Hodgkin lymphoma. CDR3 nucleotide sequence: TGTGCCAGCAGCTTGGACCGATACTATAGCGGGAGGGCAATGAACAATGAGCAGTTCTTC. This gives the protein CASSLDRYYSGRAMNNEQFF.